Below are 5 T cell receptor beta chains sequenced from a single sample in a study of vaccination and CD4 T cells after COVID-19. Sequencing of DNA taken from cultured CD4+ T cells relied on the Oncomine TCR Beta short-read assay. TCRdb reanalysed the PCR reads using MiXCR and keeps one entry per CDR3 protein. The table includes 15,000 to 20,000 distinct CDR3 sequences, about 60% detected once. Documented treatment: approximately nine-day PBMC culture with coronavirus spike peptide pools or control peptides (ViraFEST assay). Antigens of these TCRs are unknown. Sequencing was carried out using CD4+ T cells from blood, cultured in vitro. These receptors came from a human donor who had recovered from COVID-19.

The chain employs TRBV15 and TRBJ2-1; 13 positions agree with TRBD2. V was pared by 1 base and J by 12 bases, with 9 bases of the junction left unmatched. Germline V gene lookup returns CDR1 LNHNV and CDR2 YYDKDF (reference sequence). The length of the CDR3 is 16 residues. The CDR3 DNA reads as TGTGCCACCAGCAGAGGTCCGGGACTAGCGGGGAGTGGGCAGTTCTTC. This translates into CATSRGPGLAGSGQFF.

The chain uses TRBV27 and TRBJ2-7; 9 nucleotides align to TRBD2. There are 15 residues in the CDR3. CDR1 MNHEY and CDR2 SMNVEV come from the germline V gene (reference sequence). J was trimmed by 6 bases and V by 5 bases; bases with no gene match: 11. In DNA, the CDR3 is TGTGCCAGCAGTCCAGAATTAGCGGGGGTCCTCGAGCAGTACTTC. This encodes CASSPELAGVLEQYF.

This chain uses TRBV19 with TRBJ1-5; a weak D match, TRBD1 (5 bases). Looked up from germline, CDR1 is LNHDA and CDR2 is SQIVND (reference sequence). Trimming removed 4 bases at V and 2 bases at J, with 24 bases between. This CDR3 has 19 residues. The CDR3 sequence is CASSRPSGLGGGGNQPQHF. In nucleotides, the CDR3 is TGTGCCAGTAGTAGGCCTTCGGGGCTGGGGGGGGGGGGCAATCAGCCCCAGCATTTT.

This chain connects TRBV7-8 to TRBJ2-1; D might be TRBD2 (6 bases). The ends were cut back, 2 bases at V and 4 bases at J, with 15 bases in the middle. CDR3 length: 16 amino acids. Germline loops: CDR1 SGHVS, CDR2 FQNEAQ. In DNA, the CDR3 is TGTGCCAGCAGCTTAAGGGCACTAGCCCAATACAATGAGCAGTTCTTC. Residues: CASSLRALAQYNEQFF.

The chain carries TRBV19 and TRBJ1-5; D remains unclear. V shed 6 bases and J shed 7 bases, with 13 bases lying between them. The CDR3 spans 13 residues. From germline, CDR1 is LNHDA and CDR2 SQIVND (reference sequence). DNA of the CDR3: TGTGCCAGTAGCGCGGATGCCGGGCAGCCCCAGCATTTT. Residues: CASSADAGQPQHF.